The 20 T cell receptor beta chains in this list originate from one sample, sequenced in a study of identical twins. TCRdb re-analysed the 5' RACE reads in MiXCR, keeping a single row per CDR3 protein. The sample lists roughly 630,000 distinct CDR3 sequences; just over 7% were seen once. The same data also contributed to another study, on yellow fever vaccine responses in identical twins.

Sequencing was carried out using PBMCs. The receptors stem from a woman aged 18-29 years in good health.

This clonotype was seen only a few times. The J gene is TRBJ2-1, the V gene TRBV28, with D perhaps matching TRBD1 or TRBD2 (5 bases each). CDR3 length: 16 amino acids. Trimming pared 0 bases from V and 1 base from J, leaving 10 bases between. Germline V lookup: CDR1 MDHEN, CDR2 SYDVKM. This chain's CDR3 is CASSLWGTLSYNEQFF. The CDR3 bases are TGTGCCAGCAGTTTATGGGGGACCTTGTCCTACAATGAGCAGTTCTTC.

This clonotype appeared many times. The chain is built from TRBV9 and TRBJ1-2, with TRBD1 matching over 9 bases. Germline V gives CDR1 SGDLS, CDR2 YYNGEE. Trimming took 4 bases from V and 4 from J; bases not matched to a gene: 11. The CDR3 runs 16 residues. CDR3 sequence: CASSSFRDRAPYGYTF. The DNA of the CDR3 is TGTGCCAGCAGCTCCTTCCGGGACAGGGCCCCCTATGGCTACACCTTC.

V is TRBV9 and J is TRBJ1-2; D remains ambiguous. This CDR3 comprises 15 residues. The ends were cut back, 0 bases at V and 1 base at J, with 10 bases in the middle. Germline V gene sequence: CDR1 SGDLS, CDR2 YYNGEE. The CDR3 nucleotides read TGTGCCAGCAGCGTAGGGTCCCTTCATAACTATGGCTACACCTTC. Translating gives CASSVGSLHNYGYTF.

The gene calls are TRBV10-3 and TRBJ2-1, with 8 bases matching TRBD2. Germline trimming cut 4 bases from V and 2 bases from J; bases unmatched to any gene: 13. Germline V gives CDR1 ENHRY, CDR2 SYGVKD. There are 18 residues in the CDR3. CDR3 in amino acids: CAISASGSIKGTYNEQFF. The CDR3 bases are TGTGCCATCAGTGCTAGCGGGTCCATAAAAGGGACCTACAATGAGCAGTTCTTC.

This clonotype has more than one count but fewer than ten. The CDR3 DNA follows: TGCGCCAGCAGCCTAGGAAACAGGGTTCGCCCGGGTGAGCAGTTCTTC. Its translation: CASSLGNRVRPGEQFF. This chain uses TRBV4-1 with TRBJ2-1, with D possibly TRBD1 on 6 matching bases. This CDR3 spans 16 amino acids. V lost 4 bases, J lost 9 bases, and 22 bases lay in between. Germline assignment: CDR1 MGHRA and CDR2 YSYEKL.

This clonotype was recorded many times. The chain employs TRBV12-3 or TRBV12-4 and TRBJ1-1; tentative D call: TRBD1 (5 bases). Trimming removed 7 bases at V and 1 base at J, with 10 bases between. CDR3 length: 13 residues. CDR3 DNA sequence: TGTGCCAGCACTATTGGGGGGAACACTGAAGCTTTCTTT. It encodes CASTIGGNTEAFF.

There are a few counts of this clonotype. The chain combines TRBV12-3 or TRBV12-4 with TRBJ2-2; TRBD1 matches 11 bases. V trimming: 10 bases; J trimming: 6 bases; junction bases outside the gene matches: 10. This CDR3 is built from 15 residues. The CDR3 DNA follows: TGTGCCACCTTCAGCCGGGACAGGGGGTCCGGGGAGCTGTTTTTT. Translation gives CATFSRDRGSGELFF.

This clonotype was seen a handful of times. The chain couples TRBV5-1 to TRBJ2-1; 8 nucleotides match TRBD2. With 4 bases clipped from V and 3 bases from J, the junction kept 9 bases outside the gene matches. Germline loops: CDR1 SGHRS, CDR2 YFSETQ. CDR3 length: 16 amino acids. The CDR3 region is CASSPERERDYNEQFF. CDR3 sequence (DNA): TGCGCCAGCAGCCCCGAGCGGGAGCGGGACTACAATGAGCAGTTCTTC. The whole variable domain, filled in from reference TRBV5-1 and TRBJ2-1, reads KAGVTQTPRYLIKTRGQQVTLSCSPISGHRSVSWYQQTPGQGLQFLFEYFSETQRNKGNFPGRFSGRQFSNSRSEMNVSTLELGDSALYLCASSPERERDYNEQFFGPGTRLTVL.

This clonotype was detected only a few times. The J gene is TRBJ2-1, the V gene TRBV4-2; 10 bases fit TRBD2. Germline-derived CDR1 and CDR2 are LGHNA and YNFKEQ. Trimming at V came to 5 bases and at J to 4 bases, leaving 8 bases not matched to a gene. The CDR3 is 16 residues long. CDR3: CASSDSGRYQYNEQFF. The CDR3 bases are TGTGCCAGCAGCGATAGCGGGAGGTACCAATACAATGAGCAGTTCTTC.

A remark on this clonotype: The junction does not match germline at one end; this may be a read error. The rearrangement uses TRBV20-1 and TRBJ2-1; TRBD2 aligns across 10 bases. Germline lookup yields CDR1 DFQATT and CDR2 SNEGSKA (reference sequence). The CDR3 is made up of 16 amino acids. As DNA, the CDR3 is TGCAGTGCTAGGACTAGCGGGCCGGAGGCCTACAATGAGCGGTTCTTC. As protein: CSARTSGPEAYNERFF.

This chain links TRBV5-1 with TRBJ2-3, with TRBD1 identical over 9 bases. The CDR3 runs to 15 residues. J lost 8 bases, V lost 4 bases, and 11 bases had no gene match. Germline V gene lookup returns CDR1 SGHRS and CDR2 YFSETQ. CDR3 loop: CASSEQGASAGTQYF. The CDR3 nucleotides are TGCGCCAGCAGCGAACAGGGGGCATCGGCAGGTACGCAGTATTTT.

This clonotype occurred many times. The CDR3, as DNA: TGTGCCAGCATTCACGGCGGGGGGACCAAAAACATTCAGTACTTC. It yields the protein CASIHGGGTKNIQYF. This chain uses TRBV6-1 with TRBJ2-4; TRBD2 matches 8 bases. The junction had 7 bases not matched to a gene; V was cut back by 7 bases and J by 2 bases. The germline V gene encodes CDR1 MNHNS and CDR2 SASEGT. The CDR3 covers 15 residues.

This chain links TRBV11-2 with TRBJ2-1; 9 bases are a match to TRBD2. This CDR3 is built from 13 residues. The trim removed 1 base at V and 10 bases at J, leaving 2 bases unmatched. The germline CDR1 and CDR2 sequences are SGHAT and FQNNGV. CDR3 sequence (DNA): TGTGCCAGCAGCTTAGTGGCGGGGGGGGAGCAGTTCTTC. This encodes CASSLVAGGEQFF.

In its sample, this clonotype was seen many times. This chain connects TRBV4-2 to TRBJ2-1, with D possibly being TRBD1 (5 bases). Trimming left V 1 base short and J 10 bases short, with 14 bases between. Germline-derived CDR1 and CDR2 are LGHNA and YNFKEQ. The CDR3 has 14 amino acids. The CDR3 DNA follows: TGTGCCAGCAGCCAAGGAATTCTACAGGACGAGCAGTTCTTC. This sequence encodes CASSQGILQDEQFF.

This rearrangement joins TRBV5-1 to TRBJ2-3; D uncertain. The germline V and J ends were trimmed by 3 bases and 2 bases, with 7 bases remaining between them. Germline lookup yields CDR1 SGHRS and CDR2 YFSETQ. CDR3 length: 13 residues. CDR3 amino acids: CASSSADTDTQYF. The CDR3 DNA reads TGCGCCAGCAGCTCGGCTGACACAGATACGCAGTATTTT.

The V and J genes are TRBV10-3 and TRBJ2-1; 9 bases are a match to TRBD2. Germline lookup yields CDR1 ENHRY and CDR2 SYGVKD. With 6 bases clipped from V and 7 bases from J, the junction kept 13 bases outside the gene matches. This CDR3 is built from 16 residues. The CDR3 nucleotides are TGTGCCATCAGAAAAGCGACTGGCGGGGGGGTGAATGAGCAGTTCTTC. Translating gives CAIRKATGGGVNEQFF.

This clonotype was picked up many times. The chain recombines TRBV13 with TRBJ2-7; the D is unclear. V shed 5 bases and J shed 0 bases, with 11 bases lying between them. Germline V gives CDR1 PRHDT, CDR2 FYEKMQ (reference sequence). The CDR3 has 14 amino acids. The CDR3 DNA reads as TGTGCCAGCAGCACGACGGATAGCTCCTACGAGCAGTACGTC. The encoded protein is CASSTTDSSYEQYV.

This clonotype has just a few counts. The V and J genes are TRBV6-1 and TRBJ2-3; TRBD2 matches 10 bases. The CDR3 runs to 15 residues. Germline loops: CDR1 MNHNS, CDR2 SASEGT. The CDR3 reads CGSHSGTSGTDTQYF. CDR3 DNA sequence: TGTGGGTCACACTCCGGGACTAGCGGCACAGATACGCAGTATTTT.

This clonotype was observed a few times. V usage is TRBV29-1 and J usage is TRBJ2-2; the D call may be TRBD1 or TRBD2 (5 bases each). The ends were cut back, 3 bases at V and 6 bases at J, with 11 bases in the middle. The CDR3 has 13 amino acids. Germline-derived CDR1 and CDR2 are SQVTM and ANQGSEA. This CDR3 reads CSVERGSSGELFF. CDR3 nucleotide sequence: TGCAGCGTTGAGAGGGGTTCCTCCGGGGAGCTGTTTTTT.

This clonotype was detected a few times. The gene calls are TRBV5-1 and TRBJ1-4; 7 bases agree with TRBD1. The junction had 8 bases not matched to a gene; V was cut back by 3 bases and J by 0 bases. CDR3 length: 17 amino acids. Germline V gene lookup returns CDR1 SGHRS and CDR2 YFSETQ. The CDR3 coding sequence is TGCGCCAGCAGCTGGGGGACAGCTTCGACAACTAATGAAAAACTGTTTTTT. As protein: CASSWGTASTTNEKLFF. The full variable domain, in which reference TRBV5-1 and TRBJ1-4 provide the parts outside the CDR3, is KAGVTQTPRYLIKTRGQQVTLSCSPISGHRSVSWYQQTPGQGLQFLFEYFSETQRNKGNFPGRFSGRQFSNSRSEMNVSTLELGDSALYLCASSWGTASTTNEKLFFGSGTQLSVL.